Listed here is a single TCR beta chain. Its specificity is unknown. The source of the sample is a study of cytomegalovirus exposure and HLA in healthy donors. Broader study findings: Later analysis identified a missense DCLRE1C variant that was linked to TCR beta V- and J-gene trimming.

The PCR made use of 60 Vbeta and 13 Jbeta primers. Study processing details: Later reanalysis found around 80 million unique TCR beta chains, roughly 10 million of them shared. The data were produced by immunoSEQ multiplex PCR, yet TCRdb's version contains in-frame clones alone and is incomplete. V and J calls and clone size come straight from that table; D and trimming were deduced from the DNA. The data hold about 87,000 clones, with about 68% observed a single time. The V gene's germline CDR1 is MNHEY and CDR2 SMNVEV (reference sequence). This CDR3 spans 11 amino acids. Trimming cost V 5 bases and J 4 bases, with 6 bases left between them.

The sequencing input was PBMCs. The source of this sequence is a man aged 25-40 years in good health and CMV-seropositive. The chain links TRBV27 to TRBJ2-7, with unresolved D. CDR3 region: CASSGRYEQYF. As DNA, the CDR3 is TGTGCCAGCAGTGGCAGATACGAGCAGTACTTC.